One and the same sample provided the 26 T cell receptor beta chains below, sequenced in a study of blood T cell repertoires in COVID-19. TCRdb's table, derived via immunoSEQ multiplex PCR, lists solely in-frame clones and lacks some. The table has over 150,000 clones, around 80% seen once. The material sequenced was PBMCs or T cells enriched from blood (not recorded which). These receptors all stem from a woman aged 50 to 60 who had recovered from COVID-19.

V gene TRBV19 combines with J gene TRBJ1-5, with D maybe TRBD1 (5 bases). This CDR3 has 15 residues. The V end lost 3 bases, the J end lost 0 bases, and 9 bases lay between the germline ends. Germline-derived CDR1 and CDR2 are LNHDA and SQIVND (reference sequence). CDR3 coding DNA: TGTGCCAGTAGTATGACAGCTTATAGCAATCAGCCCCAGCATTTT. Translated: CASSMTAYSNQPQHF.

The chain joins TRBV2 to TRBJ1-2; possible D gene TRBD1, 5 bases. There are 12 residues in the CDR3. Trimming removed 8 bases from V and 3 bases from J, with 10 bases in between. The germline V gene has CDR1 SNHLY and CDR2 FYNNEI. This CDR3 is CASSDTYYGYTF. The CDR3 nucleotides read TGTGCCAGCTCGGACACGTACTATGGCTACACCTTC.

V and J are TRBV18 and TRBJ1-2, with a possible D match to TRBD1 (5 bases). Trimming stripped 3 bases from V and 5 bases from J, with 10 bases between. The CDR3 contains 13 residues. The germline V gene has CDR1 KGHSH and CDR2 LQKENI. The CDR3 region is CASSPDTLYGYTF. The CDR3 DNA reads TGTGCCAGCTCACCGGACACCCTTTATGGCTACACCTTC.

The V gene is TRBV5-5, the J gene TRBJ1-1; D uncertain. The CDR3 covers 12 residues. The V end lost 3 bases, the J end lost 7 bases, and 10 bases lay between the germline ends. CDR1 is SGHKS, CDR2 YYEKEE, per germline (reference sequence). The CDR3 bases are TGTGCCAGCAGCTCCCACGGGGATGAAGCTTTCTTT. Translation gives CASSSHGDEAFF.

This chain links TRBV2 with TRBJ2-2; TRBD2 matches 7 bases. The CDR3 covers 15 residues. Germline lookup yields CDR1 SNHLY and CDR2 FYNNEI. Losses at the gene ends were 7 bases for V and 3 bases for J; bases not matched to a gene: 8. Here the CDR3 reads CASNRRGGDTGELFF. The CDR3 coding sequence is TGTGCCAGCAACCGAAGGGGAGGGGACACCGGGGAGCTGTTTTTT.

This clone has a handful of counts. For the CDR3, the DNA is TGTGCCACCAGCAGAGATCCACTAGCGGGAGAGGGGACCCAGTACTTC. This codes for CATSRDPLAGEGTQYF. This chain uses TRBV15 with TRBJ2-5; 11 bases agree with TRBD2. The germline V gene encodes CDR1 LNHNV and CDR2 YYDKDF (reference sequence). This CDR3 is built from 16 residues. Unmatched junction bases numbered 7, after V lost 0 bases and J lost 7 bases.

Only one count was recorded for this clone. The chain has TRBV9 and TRBJ1-4, with D possibly TRBD1 on 6 matching bases. Looked up from germline, CDR1 is SGDLS and CDR2 is YYNGEE. V lost 0 bases and J 8 bases, leaving 14 bases between the germline ends. This CDR3 contains 15 residues. The CDR3 DNA follows: TGTGCCAGCAGCGTAGAAAGTACAGGGAGAGAAAAACTGTTTTTT. It codes for CASSVESTGREKLFF.

The V call is TRBV18, the J call TRBJ1-3; 8 nucleotides line up with TRBD1. The CDR3 covers 15 residues. Trimming at V came to 3 bases and at J to 0 bases, leaving 1 base not matched to a gene. Germline-derived CDR1 and CDR2 are KGHSH and LQKENI. The CDR3 region has the DNA TGTGCCAGCTCACCCGACAGGGGCTCTGGAAACACCATATATTTT. It codes for CASSPDRGSGNTIYF. Full variable domain (rest looked up from reference TRBV18 and TRBJ1-3): NAGVMQNPRHLVRRRGQEARLRCSPMKGHSHVYWYRQLPEEGLKFMVYLQKENIIDESGMPKERFSAEFPKEGPSILRIQQVVRGDSAAYFCASSPDRGSGNTIYFGEGSWLTVV.

The chain uses TRBV7-9 and TRBJ2-5; no clear D gene. The CDR3 sequence is 15 residues long. The ends were cut back, 8 bases at V and 1 base at J, with 17 bases in the middle. Germline CDR1 reads SEHNR; CDR2 reads FQNEAQ (reference sequence). In DNA form, the CDR3 reads TGTGCCAGCCTTCTCGGCACAGCTTTCCAAGAGACCCAGTACTTC. Translating gives CASLLGTAFQETQYF.

V and J are TRBV4-1 and TRBJ1-2; unclear D gene. The CDR3 consists of 15 residues. Trimming removed 1 base at V and 0 bases at J, with 9 bases between. Germline lookup yields CDR1 MGHRA and CDR2 YSYEKL. The CDR3 sequence is CASSQARFSNYGYTF. CDR3 sequence (DNA): TGCGCCAGCAGCCAAGCGAGATTTTCTAACTATGGCTACACCTTC.

The gene calls are TRBV7-3 and TRBJ2-3, with 7 bases lining up with TRBD2. The V and J ends lost 1 base and 1 base, in that order; junction bases with no gene match: 5. Germline CDR1 reads SGHTA; CDR2 reads FQGTGA. There are 16 residues in the CDR3. CDR3 residues: CASSLSGGRGTDTQYF. The CDR3 DNA is TGTGCCAGCAGCTTAAGCGGCGGGAGAGGCACAGATACGCAGTATTTT.

V and J are TRBV5-1 and TRBJ2-7, with D tentatively TRBD1 (6 bases). The CDR3 spans 14 residues. The V and J ends lost 2 bases and 6 bases respectively, with 15 bases between them. Germline V CDR1 and CDR2: SGHRS, YFSETQ. The CDR3 DNA reads TGCGCCAGCAGCTTCCCCGCACAGGGTTTCGAGCAGTACTTC. Translation: CASSFPAQGFEQYF.

The chain is built from TRBV28 and TRBJ2-1; maybe TRBD2 (6 bases). Trimming took 10 bases from V and 4 from J, leaving 17 bases between them. The CDR3 loop spans 14 amino acids. Germline values: CDR1 MDHEN, CDR2 SYDVKM. The CDR3 sequence: CATEESGVYNEQFF. The CDR3 DNA follows: TGTGCCACCGAGGAATCGGGGGTTTACAATGAGCAGTTCTTC.

The V gene is TRBV3-1 (or the pseudogene TRBV3-2), the J gene TRBJ1-2; 7 bases map to TRBD1. The J segment lost 6 bases and the V segment lost 4 bases, leaving 14 bases of the junction unmatched. Looked up from germline, CDR1 is LGHDT and CDR2 is YNNKEL (reference sequence). The CDR3 has 16 residues. The CDR3 region is CASSRQTGFAGDGYTF. CDR3 in DNA: TGTGCCAGCAGCCGACAGACAGGGTTTGCAGGTGATGGCTACACCTTC.

V usage is TRBV6-5 and J usage is TRBJ2-7, with 10 nucleotides matching TRBD2. V was pared by 4 bases and J by 6 bases, with 6 bases of the junction left unmatched. CDR1 is MNHEY and CDR2 is SVGAGI in the germline V gene. The CDR3 covers 14 residues. In nucleotides, the CDR3 is TGTGCCAGCAGTTCACTAGCGGGACCCTTCGAGCAGTACTTC. Translated, it gives CASSSLAGPFEQYF.

V and J are TRBV24-1 and TRBJ2-1; 15 bases map to TRBD2. J lost 7 bases, V lost 4 bases, and 4 bases had no gene match. There are 16 residues in the CDR3. Germline lookup yields CDR1 KGHDR and CDR2 SFDVKD. The CDR3 protein is CATSDEGLAGGNEQFF. Written as DNA, the CDR3 is TGTGCCACCAGTGACGAGGGACTAGCGGGAGGAAATGAGCAGTTCTTC.

This clone was detected only a few times. The V gene is TRBV4-1, the J gene TRBJ2-1, with 13 bases aligning to TRBD2. This CDR3 comprises 16 residues. The J segment lost 9 bases and the V segment lost 3 bases, leaving 8 bases of the junction unmatched. CDR1 is MGHRA and CDR2 is YSYEKL in the germline V gene. The CDR3 DNA reads TGCGCCAGCAGCCAGGCCGGACTAGCGGGAGTTGGTGAGCAGTTCTTC. It translates to CASSQAGLAGVGEQFF.

The rearrangement uses TRBV7-9 and TRBJ2-3; 10 nucleotides align to TRBD2. Germline V gene data show CDR1 as SEHNR and CDR2 as FQNEAQ (reference sequence). The J segment lost 6 bases and the V segment lost 2 bases, leaving 8 bases of the junction unmatched. This CDR3 is 16 amino acids long. The CDR3: CASSLTLAGAGDTQYF. The CDR3 coding sequence is TGTGCCAGCAGCTTAACGCTAGCGGGAGCAGGTGATACGCAGTATTTT.

The sample holds a few counts of this clone. J is TRBJ2-2 and V is TRBV18, with 10 bases that match TRBD2. There are 17 residues in the CDR3. Germline V gene lookup returns CDR1 KGHSH and CDR2 LQKENI. V shed 4 bases and J 7 bases; nucleotides not matched to a gene: 12. The CDR3 is CASSLRLAGSSIGELFF. In nucleotides, the CDR3 is TGTGCCAGCTCACTCAGACTAGCGGGCTCTTCGATCGGGGAGCTGTTTTTT.

V and J are TRBV5-5 and TRBJ2-5; 9 nucleotides line up with TRBD1. Germline V gene data show CDR1 as SGHKS and CDR2 as YYEKEE (reference sequence). This CDR3 contains 13 residues. The J segment lost 5 bases and the V segment lost 5 bases, leaving 4 bases of the junction unmatched. CDR3 protein: CASSLTGGETQYF. The CDR3 region has the DNA TGTGCCAGCAGTCTGACAGGGGGGGAGACCCAGTACTTC.

The rearrangement links TRBV28 to TRBJ1-1; TRBD1 is a possible D gene (6 bases). CDR1 and CDR2 from the germline V gene are MDHEN and SYDVKM. The CDR3 runs 14 residues. V lost 8 bases, J lost 6 bases, and 19 bases lay in between. The CDR3 coding sequence is TGTGCCAGCGTCACCGCAGGGGCAGCATCTGAAGCTTTCTTT. Its protein is CASVTAGAASEAFF. The full variable domain, its missing parts supplied by reference TRBV28 and TRBJ1-1, is DVKVTQSSRYLVKRTGEKVFLECVQDMDHENMFWYRQDPGLGLRLIYFSYDVKMKEKGDIPEGYSVSREKKERFSLILESASTNQTSMYLCASVTAGAASEAFFGQGTRLTVV.

The chain joins TRBV4-1 to TRBJ2-1; 10 positions match TRBD2. The CDR3 runs to 17 residues. Germline loops: CDR1 MGHRA, CDR2 YSYEKL. Trimming removed 3 bases from V and 1 base from J; junction bases left unmatched: 6. CDR3 sequence: CASSHPEREGSYNEQFF. In DNA, the CDR3 is TGCGCCAGCAGCCACCCCGAGCGGGAGGGGTCCTACAATGAGCAGTTCTTC.

The gene calls are TRBV7-3 and TRBJ1-1; D may be TRBD1 (5 bases). This CDR3 spans 14 amino acids. Trimming took 5 bases from V and 0 from J, leaving 10 bases between them. Germline V gives CDR1 SGHTA, CDR2 FQGTGA. CDR3 nucleotide sequence: TGTGCCAGCAGCCCCGGACACTTGAACACTGAAGCTTTCTTT. Its protein product is CASSPGHLNTEAFF.

The table lists this clone with a few counts. The chain uses TRBV2 and TRBJ2-1; D is possibly TRBD2 (6 bases). The CDR3 contains 13 residues. V gave up 5 bases and J gave up 4 bases, with 9 bases separating them. Germline CDR1 and CDR2: SNHLY and FYNNEI. CDR3 DNA sequence: TGTGCCAGCAGTTTGGGACTTTACAATGAGCAGTTCTTC. Encoded protein: CASSLGLYNEQFF.

V and J are TRBV28 and TRBJ1-4; 7 bases align to TRBD1. The CDR3 totals 16 residues. The germline gives CDR1 MDHEN, CDR2 SYDVKM. After removal of 2 bases from V and 0 bases from J, the junction contained 3 bases not matched to a gene. The CDR3 DNA is TGTGCCAGCAGTTTACCCCAGGGGGCAACTAATGAAAAACTGTTTTTT. Amino acid sequence: CASSLPQGATNEKLFF.

This clone was detected once. The chain joins TRBV3-1 (or the pseudogene TRBV3-2) to TRBJ2-5; no definite D call. Germline V gives CDR1 LGHDT, CDR2 YNNKEL (reference sequence). V dropped 2 bases and J dropped 0 bases, with 10 bases sitting between them. CDR3 size: 15 residues. The CDR3 DNA follows: TGTGCCAGCAGCCAACCAACCAGGTACCAAGAGACCCAGTACTTC. Its protein is CASSQPTRYQETQYF.